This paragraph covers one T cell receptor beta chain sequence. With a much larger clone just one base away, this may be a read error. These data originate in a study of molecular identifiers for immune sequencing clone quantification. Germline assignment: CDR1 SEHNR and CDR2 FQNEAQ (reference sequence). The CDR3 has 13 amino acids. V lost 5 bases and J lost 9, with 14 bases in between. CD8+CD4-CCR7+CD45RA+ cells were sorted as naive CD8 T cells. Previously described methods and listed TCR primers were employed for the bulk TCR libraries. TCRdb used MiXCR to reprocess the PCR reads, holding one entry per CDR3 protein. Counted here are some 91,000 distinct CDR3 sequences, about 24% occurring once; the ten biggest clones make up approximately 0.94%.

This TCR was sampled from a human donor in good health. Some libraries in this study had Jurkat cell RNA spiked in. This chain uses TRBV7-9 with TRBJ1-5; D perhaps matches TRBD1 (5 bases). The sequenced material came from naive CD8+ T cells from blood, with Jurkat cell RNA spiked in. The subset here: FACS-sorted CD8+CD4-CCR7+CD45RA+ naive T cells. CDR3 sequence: CASSPVGEAPQHF. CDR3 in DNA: TGTGCCAGCAGCCCCGTGGGGGAAGCGCCCCAGCATTTT.